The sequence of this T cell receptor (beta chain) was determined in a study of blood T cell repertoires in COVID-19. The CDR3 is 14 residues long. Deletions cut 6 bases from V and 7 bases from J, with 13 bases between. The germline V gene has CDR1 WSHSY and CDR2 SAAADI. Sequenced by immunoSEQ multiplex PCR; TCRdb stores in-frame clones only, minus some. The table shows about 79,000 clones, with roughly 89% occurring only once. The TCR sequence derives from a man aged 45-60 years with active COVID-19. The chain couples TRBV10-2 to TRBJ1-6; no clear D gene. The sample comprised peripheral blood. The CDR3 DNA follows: TGCGCCAGCAGGGCGGGTTCTTTGAATTCACCCCTCCACTTT. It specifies CASRAGSLNSPLHF.